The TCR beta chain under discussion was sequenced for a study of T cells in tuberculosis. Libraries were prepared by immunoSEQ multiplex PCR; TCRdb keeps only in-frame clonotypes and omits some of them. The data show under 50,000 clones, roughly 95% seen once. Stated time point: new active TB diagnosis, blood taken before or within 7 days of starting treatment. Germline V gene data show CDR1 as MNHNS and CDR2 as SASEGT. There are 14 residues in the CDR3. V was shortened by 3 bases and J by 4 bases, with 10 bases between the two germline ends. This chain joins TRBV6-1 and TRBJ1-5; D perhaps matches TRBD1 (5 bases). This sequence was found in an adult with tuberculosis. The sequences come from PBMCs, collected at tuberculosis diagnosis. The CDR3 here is CASSEDTRNQPQHF. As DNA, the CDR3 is TGTGCCAGCAGTGAGGACACAAGGAATCAGCCCCAGCATTTT.